This T cell receptor beta chain emerged from a study of T cells in Graves' hyperthyroidism and ophthalmopathy. Study-wide findings and caveats: Expanded thyroid clonotypes (above 0.001) were mostly also found in blood.

TCR beta CDR3 regions were amplified from RNA transcripts. A set of HTBI primers served as the primers for a first-round RT-PCR of the TCR CDR3. MiXCR, applied by TCRdb to the multiplex PCR reads, yields one record per CDR3 protein. The data contain about 700,000 distinct CDR3 sequences, 14% of them singletons. Trimming stripped 6 bases from V and 4 bases from J, with 10 bases between. The CDR3 is 14 residues long. To note about this clonotype: The antigen is unknown.

The V call is TRBV12-3 or TRBV12-4, the J call TRBJ1-6; D is unclear. The receptor was derived from a woman in her late teens or twenties with Graves' hyperthyroidism. Sequencing input: blood. The CDR3 region has the DNA TGTGCCAGCAGGAAGACACTGTATAATTCACCCCTCCACTTT. This sequence encodes CASRKTLYNSPLHF.